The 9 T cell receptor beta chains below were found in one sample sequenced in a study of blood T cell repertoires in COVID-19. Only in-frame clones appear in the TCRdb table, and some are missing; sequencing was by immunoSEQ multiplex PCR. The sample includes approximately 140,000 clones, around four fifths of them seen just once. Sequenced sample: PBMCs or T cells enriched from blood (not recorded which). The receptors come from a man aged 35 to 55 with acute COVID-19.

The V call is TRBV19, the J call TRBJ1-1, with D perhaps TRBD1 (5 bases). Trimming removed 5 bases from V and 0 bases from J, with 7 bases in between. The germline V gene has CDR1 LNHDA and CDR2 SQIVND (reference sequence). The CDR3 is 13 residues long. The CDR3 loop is CASSQGLNTEAFF. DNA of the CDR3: TGTGCCAGTAGTCAGGGTTTGAACACTGAAGCTTTCTTT. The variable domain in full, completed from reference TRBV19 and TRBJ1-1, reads DGGITQSPKYLFRKEGQNVTLSCEQNLNHDAMYWYRQDPGQGLRLIYYSQIVNDFQKGDIAEGYSVSREKKESFPLTVTSAQKNPTAFYLCASSQGLNTEAFFGQGTRLTVV.

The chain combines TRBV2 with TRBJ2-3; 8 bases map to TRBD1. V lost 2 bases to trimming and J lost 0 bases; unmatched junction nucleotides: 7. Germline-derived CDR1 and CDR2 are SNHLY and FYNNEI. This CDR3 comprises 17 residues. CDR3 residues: CASSEMAGGASTDTQYF. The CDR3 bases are TGTGCCAGCAGTGAAATGGCAGGGGGCGCGAGCACAGATACGCAGTATTTT.

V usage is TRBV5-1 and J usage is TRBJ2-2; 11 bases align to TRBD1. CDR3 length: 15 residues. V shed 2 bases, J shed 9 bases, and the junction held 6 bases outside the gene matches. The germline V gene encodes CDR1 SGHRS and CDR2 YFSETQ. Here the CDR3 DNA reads TGCGCCAGCAGCTTTTGGACAGGGGGCAATTGGGAGCTGTTTTTT. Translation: CASSFWTGGNWELFF.

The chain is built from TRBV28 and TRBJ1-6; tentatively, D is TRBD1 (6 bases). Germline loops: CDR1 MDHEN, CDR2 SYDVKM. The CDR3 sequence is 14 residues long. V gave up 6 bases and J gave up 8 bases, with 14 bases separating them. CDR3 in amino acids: CASRPGGSDSPLHF. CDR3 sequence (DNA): TGTGCCAGCAGACCGGGGGGCTCAGATTCACCCCTCCACTTT. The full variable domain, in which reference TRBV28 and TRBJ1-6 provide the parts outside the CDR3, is DVKVTQSSRYLVKRTGEKVFLECVQDMDHENMFWYRQDPGLGLRLIYFSYDVKMKEKGDIPEGYSVSREKKERFSLILESASTNQTSMYLCASRPGGSDSPLHFGNGTRLTVT.

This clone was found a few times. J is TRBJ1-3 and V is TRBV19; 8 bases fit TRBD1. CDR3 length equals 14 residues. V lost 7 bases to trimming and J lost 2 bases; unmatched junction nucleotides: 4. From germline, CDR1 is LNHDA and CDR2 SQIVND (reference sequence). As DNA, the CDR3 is TGTGCCAGTACCATGACAGGGGCTGGAAACACCATATATTTT. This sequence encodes CASTMTGAGNTIYF. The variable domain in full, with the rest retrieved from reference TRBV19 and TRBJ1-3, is DGGITQSPKYLFRKEGQNVTLSCEQNLNHDAMYWYRQDPGQGLRLIYYSQIVNDFQKGDIAEGYSVSREKKESFPLTVTSAQKNPTAFYLCASTMTGAGNTIYFGEGSWLTVV.

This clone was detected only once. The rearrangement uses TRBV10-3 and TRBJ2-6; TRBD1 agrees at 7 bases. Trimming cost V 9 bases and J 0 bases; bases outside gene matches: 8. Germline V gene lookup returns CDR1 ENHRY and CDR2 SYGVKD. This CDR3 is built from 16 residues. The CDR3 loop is CAICSDRASGANVLTF. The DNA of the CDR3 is TGTGCCATTTGCAGCGACAGGGCCTCTGGGGCCAACGTCCTGACTTTC.

In DNA form, the CDR3 reads TGTGCCACCAGCAGAGAGGTGTCGGGGGATCAGCCCCAGCATTTT. Translation gives CATSREVSGDQPQHF. The chain combines TRBV15 with TRBJ1-5; D possibly corresponds to TRBD1 (5 bases). The V end lost 0 bases, the J end lost 5 bases, and 11 bases lay between the germline ends. From germline, CDR1 is LNHNV and CDR2 YYDKDF (reference sequence). There are 15 residues in the CDR3. The whole variable domain, filled in from reference TRBV15 and TRBJ1-5, reads DAMVIQNPRYQVTQFGKPVTLSCSQTLNHNVMYWYQQKSSQAPKLLFHYYDKDFNNEADTPDNFQSRRPNTSFCFLDIRSPGLGDTAMYLCATSREVSGDQPQHFGDGTRLSIL.

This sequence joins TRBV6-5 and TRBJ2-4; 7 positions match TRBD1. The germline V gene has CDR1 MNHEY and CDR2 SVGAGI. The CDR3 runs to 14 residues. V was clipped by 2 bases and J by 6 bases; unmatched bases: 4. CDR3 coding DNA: TGTGCCAGCAGTTACAGGGGACAGACAAACATTCAGTACTTC. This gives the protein CASSYRGQTNIQYF.

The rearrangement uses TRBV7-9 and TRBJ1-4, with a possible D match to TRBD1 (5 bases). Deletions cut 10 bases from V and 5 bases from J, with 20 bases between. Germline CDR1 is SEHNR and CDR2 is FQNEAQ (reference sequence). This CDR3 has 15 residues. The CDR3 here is CANRRPRSLNEKLFF. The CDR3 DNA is TGTGCCAACAGGCGTCCGCGAAGCCTAAATGAAAAACTGTTTTTT.